This T cell receptor (beta chain) derives from a study of shared clonotypes between healthy human individuals. Study-wide findings and caveats: Larger richness was generally estimated for naive than memory subsets.

Measured with immunoSEQ multiplex PCR; TCRdb has only the in-frame clones, and not every one. The table records a few million clones, about nine tenths of them present only once. Donors were healthy HIV-negative adults without recent acute infections or vaccinations. Concerning this clone itself: What it binds is not known.

Looked up from germline, CDR1 is WNHNN and CDR2 is SYGVQD (reference sequence). The CDR3 has 12 amino acids. V gave up 8 bases and J gave up 5 bases, with 9 bases separating them. Specimen: naive CD4+ T cells from PBMCs. Regarding subset: CD45RA+ positively selected. The receptor was derived from a man younger than 30 in good health. Some clones in this sample may be carry-over from other donors' samples. The gene calls are TRBV10-1 and TRBJ2-2; D unresolved. The CDR3 sequence: CASGPLTGELFF. As DNA, the CDR3 is TGCGCCAGCGGACCTCTGACCGGGGAGCTGTTTTTT.